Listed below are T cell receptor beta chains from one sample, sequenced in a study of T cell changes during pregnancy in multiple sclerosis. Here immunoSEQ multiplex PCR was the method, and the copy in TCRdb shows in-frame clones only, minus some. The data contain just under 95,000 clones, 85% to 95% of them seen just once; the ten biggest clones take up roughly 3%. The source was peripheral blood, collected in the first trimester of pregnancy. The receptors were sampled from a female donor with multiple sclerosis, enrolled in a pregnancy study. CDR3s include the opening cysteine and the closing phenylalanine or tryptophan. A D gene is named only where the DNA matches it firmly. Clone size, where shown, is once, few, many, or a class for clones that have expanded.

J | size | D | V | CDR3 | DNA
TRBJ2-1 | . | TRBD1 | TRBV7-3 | CASSLRAGTGYNEQFF | TGTGCCAGCAGCTTAAGGGCCGGGACAGGGTACAATGAGCAGTTCTTC
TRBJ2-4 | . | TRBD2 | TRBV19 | CASSLRTSGRAVAKNIQYF | TGTGCCAGTAGTCTTCGGACTAGCGGGAGGGCCGTAGCCAAAAACATTCAGTACTTC
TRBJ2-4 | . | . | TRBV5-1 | CASSLVGGVAKNIQYF | TGCGCCAGCAGCTTGGTCGGGGGAGTAGCCAAAAACATTCAGTACTTC
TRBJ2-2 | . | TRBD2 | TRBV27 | CASSETSGNTGELFF | TGTGCCAGCAGCGAGACTAGCGGAAACACCGGGGAGCTGTTTTTT
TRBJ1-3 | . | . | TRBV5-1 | CASSLSAGKGNTIYF | TGCGCCAGCAGCTTGTCGGCAGGGAAGGGAAACACCATATATTTT
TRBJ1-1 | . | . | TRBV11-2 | CASSLYRNTEAFF | TGTGCCAGCAGCTTATACAGGAACACTGAAGCTTTCTTT
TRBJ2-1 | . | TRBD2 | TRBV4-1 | CASSQRLAGAGRDEQFF | TGCGCCAGCAGCCAAAGACTAGCGGGAGCGGGAAGGGATGAGCAGTTCTTC
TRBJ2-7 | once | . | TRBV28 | CASSLVGRVSYEQYF | TGTGCCAGCAGTTTAGTGGGGAGAGTCTCCTACGAGCAGTACTTC
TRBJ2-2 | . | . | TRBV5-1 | CASSLRGQNLANTGELFF | TGCGCCAGCAGCTTGAGAGGCCAGAATCTCGCGAACACCGGGGAGCTGTTTTTT
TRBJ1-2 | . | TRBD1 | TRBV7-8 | CASSLATGAGYTF | TGTGCCAGCAGCTTAGCGACAGGGGCAGGCTACACCTTC
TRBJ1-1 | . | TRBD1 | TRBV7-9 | CASSLETGGGTEAFF | TGTGCCAGCAGCTTAGAAACAGGGGGCGGAACTGAAGCTTTCTTT
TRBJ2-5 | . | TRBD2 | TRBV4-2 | CASSQAGRGETQYF | TGTGCCAGCAGCCAAGCCGGGAGGGGAGAGACCCAGTACTTC
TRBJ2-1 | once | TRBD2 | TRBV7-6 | CASSPNLRLAGGPNEQFF | TGTGCCAGCAGCCCTAACCTTCGGCTAGCGGGAGGGCCAAATGAGCAGTTCTTC
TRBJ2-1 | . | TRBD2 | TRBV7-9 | CASSLGSLAGENNEQFF | TGTGCCAGCAGCTTAGGGTCCTTAGCGGGAGAGAACAATGAGCAGTTCTTC
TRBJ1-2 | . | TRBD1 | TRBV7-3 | CASGSGGEDGYTF | TGTGCCAGCGGCTCAGGGGGCGAGGATGGCTACACCTTC
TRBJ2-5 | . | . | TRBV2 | CASSPETQYF | TGTGCCAGCAGTCCGGAGACCCAGTACTTC
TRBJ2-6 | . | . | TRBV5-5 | CASSLYRPSSGANVLTF | TGTGCCAGCAGCTTGTACAGGCCTAGCTCTGGGGCCAACGTCCTGACTTTC
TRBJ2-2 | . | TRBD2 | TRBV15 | CATSRPSGGPRTGELFF | TGTGCCACCAGCAGGCCATCGGGAGGGCCGAGGACCGGGGAGCTGTTTTTT
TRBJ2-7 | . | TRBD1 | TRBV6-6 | CASSKDRPYEQYF | TGTGCCAGCAGTAAGGACAGGCCCTACGAGCAGTACTTC
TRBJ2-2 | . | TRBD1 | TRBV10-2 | CASQLTLWTGMHTGELFF | TGCGCCAGCCAATTAACTCTTTGGACAGGGATGCACACCGGGGAGCTGTTTTTT
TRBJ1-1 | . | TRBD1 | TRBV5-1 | CASSLGDRDMNTEAFF | TGCGCCAGCAGCTTGGGGGACAGGGACATGAACACTGAAGCTTTCTTT
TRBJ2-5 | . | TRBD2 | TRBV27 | CASSLSGLAYNSETQYF | TGTGCCAGCAGTTTATCGGGACTAGCGTATAACTCAGAGACCCAGTACTTC
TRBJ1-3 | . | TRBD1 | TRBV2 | CASSEPMRVGTGWRRGNTIYF | TGTGCCAGCAGTGAACCCATGAGGGTGGGGACAGGGTGGCGTCGAGGAAACACCATATATTTT
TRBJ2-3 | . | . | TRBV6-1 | CASGRGDTQYF | TGTGCCAGCGGCCGAGGGGATACGCAGTATTTT
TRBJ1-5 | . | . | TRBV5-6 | CASSLGRVHQPQHF | TGTGCCAGCAGCTTGGGCAGGGTGCATCAGCCCCAGCATTTT
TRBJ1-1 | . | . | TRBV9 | CASSPPHQGSPEAFF | TGTGCCAGCAGCCCACCCCATCAGGGTAGCCCCGAAGCTTTCTTT
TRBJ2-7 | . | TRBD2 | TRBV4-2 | CASSQGHSGKYEQYF | TGTGCCAGCAGCCAAGGGCATAGCGGGAAATACGAGCAGTACTTC
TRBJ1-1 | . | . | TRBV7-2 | CASSLVVQGSAFF | TGTGCCAGCAGCTTAGTTGTACAGGGTTCAGCTTTCTTT
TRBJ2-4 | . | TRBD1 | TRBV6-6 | CASSLDRVGSKNIQYF | TGTGCCAGCAGCCTAGACAGGGTAGGAAGCAAAAACATTCAGTACTTC
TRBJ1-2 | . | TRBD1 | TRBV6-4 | CASRPDRDYGYTF | TGTGCCAGCAGACCGGACAGGGACTATGGCTACACCTTC
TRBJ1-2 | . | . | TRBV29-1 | CSVEEGWGGAGYGYTF | TGCAGCGTTGAAGAGGGGTGGGGAGGGGCCGGCTATGGCTACACCTTC
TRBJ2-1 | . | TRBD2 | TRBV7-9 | CASSFGTSDYNEQFF | TGTGCCAGCAGCTTCGGGACTAGCGACTACAATGAGCAGTTCTTC
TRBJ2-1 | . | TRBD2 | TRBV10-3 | CAISESGRAVGDEQFF | TGTGCCATCAGTGAGAGCGGGAGGGCCGTCGGGGATGAGCAGTTCTTC